The 5 T cell receptor beta chains presented below share a single source sample, sequenced in a study of identifying expanded T cells in peripheral blood. Some clones are missing from TCRdb's copy, which holds only in-frame ones; the method was immunoSEQ multiplex PCR. The repertoire has some 91,000 clones, 88% of them found once; the top ten carry 4%. Specimen: blood. The receptors come from a person aged 18 to 70 in good health.

CDR3 sequence (DNA): TGTGCCAGCAGTCCTCCAGACGGTCTGGGAGAGACCCAGTACTTC. It encodes CASSPPDGLGETQYF. The V gene is TRBV25-1, the J gene TRBJ2-5; D is uncertain. The germline V gene encodes CDR1 MGHDK and CDR2 SYGVNS. The length of the CDR3 is 15 residues. V was pared by 5 bases and J by 4 bases, with 17 bases between.

This clone was seen only once. Its ends do not fully match the called genes, so a read error is possible. This specimen includes other DNA sequences encoding the same CDR3. J is TRBJ2-7 and V is TRBV6-1; TRBD2 matches 10 bases. Germline V CDR1 and CDR2: MNHNS, SASEGT. CDR3 length equals 15 residues. The CDR3 sequence is CASSASSGGPYEQYF. CDR3 coding DNA: TGCGCCAGCAGTGCCAGTAGCGGGGGGCCTTACGAGCAGTACTTC.

This chain links TRBV30 with TRBJ1-2; the match to TRBD1 covers 11 bases. Germline CDR1 reads GTSNPN; CDR2 reads SVGIG (reference sequence). This CDR3 has 17 residues. J was trimmed by 1 base and V by 3 bases; bases with no gene match: 10. The CDR3 DNA sequence: TGTGCCTGGAGGAGCGGGGACAGGGGGTCCCATAACTATGGCTACACCTTC. It is translated as CAWRSGDRGSHNYGYTF.

This chain joins TRBV6-1 and TRBJ2-3; perhaps D is TRBD1 or TRBD2 (5 bases each). The CDR3 contains 13 residues. The V end lost 6 bases, the J end lost 6 bases, and 13 bases lay between the germline ends. Germline CDR1 and CDR2: MNHNS and SASEGT. The CDR3 nucleotides are TGTGCCAGCAGCTACCGGGGCCCGGATACGCAGTATTTT. Its translation: CASSYRGPDTQYF.

The V and J genes are TRBV28 and TRBJ1-5; the D is unclear. CDR1 is MDHEN and CDR2 is SYDVKM in the germline V gene. CDR3 size: 12 residues. The ends were cut back, 8 bases at V and 6 bases at J, with 11 bases in the middle. The CDR3 DNA is TGTGCCAGCCTGAACCCCCCTCAGCCCCAGCATTTT. Encoded protein: CASLNPPQPQHF.